This TCR beta chain emerged from a study of cytomegalovirus exposure and HLA in healthy donors. General study findings and limits: The study recorded about 150 TCR beta chains that were cytomegalovirus-associated. It was taken for granted in presence/absence analyses that sequencing depth across donors was roughly uniform.

Researchers ran the PCR with 60 Vbeta and 13 Jbeta primers. Data came from immunoSEQ multiplex PCR; TCRdb stores just in-frame clones and leaves some out. The sample lists about 120,000 clones, about 75% occurring once. As to this clone: Its antigen is undetermined.

Unrecorded immune exposure was likely among donors, who were nominally healthy when sampled. Trimming removed 3 bases at V and 3 bases at J, with 14 bases between. The germline CDR1 and CDR2 sequences are SGHTA and FQGTGA. This CDR3 comprises 15 residues. The clonotype originates from a woman aged 40 to 55 in good health and CMV-seropositive. The chain recombines TRBV7-3 with TRBJ1-1, with D maybe TRBD1 (6 bases). The material sequenced was PBMCs. CDR3 DNA: TGTGCCAGCAGCTTCTCGGATGCAGGGGACACTGAAGCTTTCTTT. This encodes CASSFSDAGDTEAFF.